Shown below are 20 T cell receptor beta chains from a single sample sequenced in a study of Graves' ophthalmopathy and Graves' hyperthyroidism. RNA transcripts were the template, and TCR beta CDR3 regions were amplified from them. A first-round RT-PCR used HTBI primers, followed by a second-round multiplex PCR. Using its own MiXCR run on the multiplex PCR reads, TCRdb lists one record per CDR3 protein. The table shows some 1.1 million distinct CDR3 sequences, with 35% to 40% occurring only once. Sample: peripheral blood or thyroid tissue (not recorded which). These receptors were collected from an adult man with Graves' hyperthyroidism.

This clonotype was seen ten or more times. The genes are TRBV7-2 and TRBJ2-2, with D possibly being TRBD1 (6 bases). Per the germline V gene, CDR1 is SGHTA and CDR2 is FQGNSA. The ends were cut back, 2 bases at V and 1 base at J, with 11 bases in the middle. This CDR3 is 16 amino acids long. CDR3 sequence reads: CASSLLVTGNTGELFF. The CDR3 DNA reads TGTGCCAGCAGCTTACTCGTGACAGGGAACACCGGGGAGCTGTTTTTT.

The V and J genes are TRBV6-6 and TRBJ2-7, with 9 nucleotides matching TRBD2. J lost 0 bases, V lost 4 bases, and 7 bases had no gene match. CDR3 length: 16 residues. Per germline, CDR1 MNHNY and CDR2 SVGAGI (reference sequence). The CDR3 sequence is CASSLNQRGDSYEQYF. CDR3 nucleotides: TGTGCCAGCAGTTTGAACCAGCGGGGGGACTCCTACGAGCAGTACTTC.

The V and J genes are TRBV27 and TRBJ2-7; D might be TRBD1 or TRBD2, each matching 5 bases. The V gene's germline CDR1 is MNHEY and CDR2 SMNVEV (reference sequence). Deletions cut 8 bases from V and 5 bases from J, with 13 bases between. This CDR3 has 12 amino acids. The CDR3 spells CASGTRRNEQYF. In nucleotides, the CDR3 is TGTGCCAGCGGGACCCGTCGGAACGAGCAGTACTTC.

This rearrangement joins TRBV29-1 to TRBJ1-1; tentative D call: TRBD1 (6 bases). V was pared by 7 bases and J by 4 bases, with 13 bases between. CDR1 is SQVTM, CDR2 ANQGSEA, per germline. CDR3 length equals 12 residues. This CDR3 is CSGGRGGTEAFF. In DNA, the CDR3 is TGCAGCGGGGGGCGAGGGGGCACTGAAGCTTTCTTT.

This chain links TRBV29-1 with TRBJ1-4, with a weak D call TRBD1 (5 bases). Germline loops: CDR1 SQVTM, CDR2 ANQGSEA. The CDR3 length is 16 residues. The V end was cut by 2 bases, the J end by 4 bases, with 17 bases between. CDR3 in DNA: TGCAGCGTTGAACTAGCGGGGGATTTGGGTAATGAAAAACTGTTTTTT. Protein: CSVELAGDLGNEKLFF.

In this sample, this clonotype turned up a few times. The chain has TRBV5-4 and TRBJ1-2; tentatively, D is TRBD1 (5 bases). Germline CDR1 SGHNT, CDR2 YYREEE (reference sequence). V shed 4 bases and J shed 3 bases, with 16 bases lying between them. This CDR3 region has 15 residues. The CDR3 DNA follows: TGTGCCAGCAGCGCCTCGGGGGGTGGGGACTATGGCTACACCTTC. Its translation is CASSASGGGDYGYTF.

This clonotype was picked up many times. The V and J genes are TRBV19 and TRBJ1-1; tentatively, D is TRBD1 (6 bases). The V end lost 4 bases, the J end lost 4 bases, and 16 bases lay between the germline ends. The CDR3 sequence is 15 residues long. CDR1 and CDR2 (germline): LNHDA, SQIVND (reference sequence). For the CDR3, the DNA is TGTGCCAGTAGTAAAGGACAGAGGGTCCGCACTGAAGCTTTCTTT. Residues: CASSKGQRVRTEAFF.

This clonotype was seen more than once but under ten times. The V and J genes are TRBV28 and TRBJ2-5; 9 nucleotides line up with TRBD2. Germline assignment: CDR1 MDHEN and CDR2 SYDVKM. J lost 1 base, V lost 4 bases, and 10 bases had no gene match. The CDR3 is 17 amino acids. The CDR3 loop reads CASSSLLAGALQETQYF. The CDR3 DNA reads TGTGCCAGCAGTTCCCTTTTAGCGGGGGCCCTCCAAGAGACCCAGTACTTC.

This chain joins TRBV4-3 and TRBJ1-5, with TRBD1 matching 7 bases. The germline V gene encodes CDR1 LGHNA and CDR2 YSLEER. This CDR3 has 16 amino acids. The V gene end was trimmed by 0 bases and the J gene end by 6 bases; junction bases not matched to a gene: 8. For the CDR3, the DNA is TGCGCCAGCAGCCAAGAGTACAGGGGTGCTGGTCAGCCCCAGCATTTT. Translated: CASSQEYRGAGQPQHF.

The rearrangement uses TRBV29-1 and TRBJ2-5; possibly TRBD1 for D (6 bases). Germline CDR1 reads SQVTM; CDR2 reads ANQGSEA. Trimming removed 6 bases from V and 9 bases from J, with 20 bases in between. This CDR3 region has 13 residues. This chain's CDR3 is CSVKDRFDQPQYF. In nucleotides, the CDR3 is TGCAGCGTGAAAGACAGGTTTGATCAGCCCCAGTACTTC.

There are many counts of this clonotype. The genes are TRBV4-2 and TRBJ2-2; the match to TRBD2 covers 12 bases. Germline lookup yields CDR1 LGHNA and CDR2 YNFKEQ. The CDR3 length is 15 residues. V shed 5 bases and J 6 bases; nucleotides not matched to a gene: 4. CDR3 coding DNA: TGTGCCAGCAGCTCTAGCGGGAGGGTTCCCGGGGAGCTGTTTTTT. Residues: CASSSSGRVPGELFF.

The chain has TRBV20-1 and TRBJ1-5; D is perhaps TRBD1 (5 bases). The CDR3 extends over 13 amino acids. Trimming left V 0 bases short and J 5 bases short, with 8 bases between. Germline V gene sequence: CDR1 DFQATT, CDR2 SNEGSKA (reference sequence). This CDR3 reads CSAREGVDQPQHF. CDR3 in DNA: TGCAGTGCTAGAGAGGGGGTCGATCAGCCCCAGCATTTT.

This clonotype was counted many times. The CDR3 here is CASSNQGQGISPLHF. The CDR3 bases are TGTGCCAGCAGCAACCAGGGGCAAGGGATTTCACCCCTCCACTTT. The J gene is TRBJ1-6, the V gene TRBV7-8, with D possibly being TRBD1 (6 bases). CDR3 length: 15 residues. V was shortened by 5 bases and J by 9 bases, with 17 bases between the two germline ends. Germline V gives CDR1 SGHVS, CDR2 FQNEAQ.

In the case of this clonotype: This clone may be a read error of a much larger clone one base away. The V call is TRBV24-1, the J call TRBJ2-7, with D tentatively TRBD1 or TRBD2 (5 bases each). V lost 4 bases to trimming and J lost 3 bases, with 15 bases between them. Germline V gene sequence: CDR1 KGHDR, CDR2 SFDVKD. The CDR3 has 15 residues. The CDR3 loop reads CATSDPRGPLYEQYF. DNA for the CDR3: TGTGCCACCAGTGACCCGAGGGGCCCTCTCTACGAGCAGTACTTC.

The chain links TRBV7-9 to TRBJ1-6; D gene uncertain. CDR3 size: 14 residues. From germline, CDR1 is SEHNR and CDR2 FQNEAQ (reference sequence). V was pared by 8 bases and J by 8 bases, with 16 bases between. CDR3 coding DNA: TGTGCCAGCGGCCGACCGGCCGCCGATTCACCCCTCCACTTT. It codes for CASGRPAADSPLHF.

Comment on this clonotype: This could be a read error, since a much larger clone is one nucleotide away. V is TRBV29-1 and J is TRBJ1-4, with D hard to call. Per the germline V gene, CDR1 is SQVTM and CDR2 is ANQGSEA. The V and J ends lost 4 bases and 2 bases respectively, with 8 bases between them. CDR3 length: 13 residues. This CDR3 reads CSVVPGTNEKLFF. In DNA, the CDR3 is TGCAGCGTTGTTCCCGGGACTAATGAAAAACTGTTTTTT.

Concerning this clonotype itself: The conserved phenylalanine or tryptophan normally closing the CDR3 is absent here, so this likely arose from a read error. For the CDR3, the DNA is TGTGCCAGCAGCTACGGACAGGGGAACACTGAAGCTTTCCTC. It specifies CASSYGQGNTEAFL. The chain recombines TRBV7-9 with TRBJ1-1; TRBD1 matches 8 bases. Looked up from germline, CDR1 is SEHNR and CDR2 is FQNEAQ (reference sequence). V lost 4 bases, J lost 1 base, and 2 bases stayed unmatched. The CDR3 consists of 14 residues.

This clonotype was picked up many times. The chain is built from TRBV19 and TRBJ1-6, with TRBD1 matching over 9 bases. The CDR3 sequence is 13 residues long. J lost 7 bases, V lost 11 bases, and 6 bases had no gene match. Germline V gene lookup returns CDR1 LNHDA and CDR2 SQIVND (reference sequence). CDR3 sequence (DNA): TGTGCCGGAGGGACAGGGTGGAATTCACCCCTCCACTTT. It is translated as CAGGTGWNSPLHF. Full variable domain (outside the CDR3, taken from reference TRBV19 and TRBJ1-6): DGGITQSPKYLFRKEGQNVTLSCEQNLNHDAMYWYRQDPGQGLRLIYYSQIVNDFQKGDIAEGYSVSREKKESFPLTVTSAQKNPTAFYLCAGGTGWNSPLHFGNGTRLTVT.

V gene TRBV27 combines with J gene TRBJ1-1, with TRBD1 identical over 9 bases. Germline trimming cut 7 bases from V and 5 bases from J; bases unmatched to any gene: 8. The germline V gene encodes CDR1 MNHEY and CDR2 SMNVEV (reference sequence). CDR3 length equals 14 residues. This CDR3 reads CASIQQGTGTEAFF. In DNA, the CDR3 is TGTGCCAGCATTCAACAAGGGACAGGGACTGAAGCTTTCTTT.

The rearrangement uses TRBV7-9 and TRBJ2-7; 9 nucleotides line up with TRBD2. Germline V gene lookup returns CDR1 SEHNR and CDR2 FQNEAQ (reference sequence). J gave up 7 bases and V 2 bases, and 6 bases lay outside the gene matches. The CDR3 length is 14 residues. CDR3 residues: CASSLRLAGSEQYF. Here the CDR3 DNA reads TGTGCCAGCAGCTTAAGGCTAGCGGGATCGGAGCAGTACTTC.